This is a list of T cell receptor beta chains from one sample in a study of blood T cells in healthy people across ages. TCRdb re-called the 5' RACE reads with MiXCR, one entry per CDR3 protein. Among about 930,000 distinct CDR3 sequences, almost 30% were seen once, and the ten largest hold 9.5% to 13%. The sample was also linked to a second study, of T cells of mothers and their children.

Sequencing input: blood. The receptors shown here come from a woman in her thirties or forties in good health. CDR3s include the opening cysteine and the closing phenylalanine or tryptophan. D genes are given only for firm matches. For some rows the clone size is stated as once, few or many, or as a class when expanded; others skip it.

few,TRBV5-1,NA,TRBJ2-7,CASSIPGTYEQYF,TGCGCCAGCAGCATCCCAGGAACCTACGAGCAGTACTTC
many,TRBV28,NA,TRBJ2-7,CASSLLPEAYEQYF,TGTGCCAGCAGTTTACTCCCGGAGGCCTACGAGCAGTACTTC
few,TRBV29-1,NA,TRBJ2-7,CSVEGQWYEQYF,TGCAGCGTTGAAGGGCAGTGGTATGAGCAGTACTTC
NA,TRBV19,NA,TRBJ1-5,CASSIVKGGNQPQHF,TGTGCCAGTAGTATAGTAAAGGGGGGCAATCAGCCCCAGCATTTT
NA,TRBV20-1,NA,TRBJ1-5,CSANRAAYNQPQHF,TGCAGTGCCAATAGGGCTGCCTACAATCAGCCCCAGCATTTT
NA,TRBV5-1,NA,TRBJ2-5,CASSLAPKGQAYQETQYF,TGCGCCAGCAGCTTGGCACCTAAAGGCCAGGCCTACCAAGAGACCCAGTACTTC
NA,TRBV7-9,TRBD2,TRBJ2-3,CASSPSGGARDTQYF,TGTGCCAGCAGCCCGAGCGGGGGGGCAAGAGATACGCAGTATTTT
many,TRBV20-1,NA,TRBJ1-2,CSAERVYGYTF,TGCAGTGCTGAAAGAGTCTATGGCTACACCTTC
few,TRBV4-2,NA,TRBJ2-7,CASSPTLVAGEQYF,TGTGCCAGCAGCCCAACACTAGTCGCGGGCGAGCAGTACTTC
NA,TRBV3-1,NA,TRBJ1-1,CASSQNTRGLNTEAFF,TGTGCCAGCAGCCAAAATACCCGGGGGCTGAACACTGAAGCTTTCTTT
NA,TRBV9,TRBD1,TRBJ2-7,CASSATGTATSYEQYF,TGTGCCAGCAGCGCCACCGGGACAGCCACCTCCTACGAGCAGTACTTC
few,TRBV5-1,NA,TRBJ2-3,CASSLFAASAGTDTQYF,TGCGCCAGCAGCTTGTTCGCCGCCTCGGCCGGCACAGATACGCAGTATTTT
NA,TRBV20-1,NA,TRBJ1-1,CSAIYRGGGTEAFF,TGCAGTGCCATCTATAGGGGCGGGGGCACTGAAGCTTTCTTT
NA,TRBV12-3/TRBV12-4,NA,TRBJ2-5,CASSRPGNTQYF,TGTGCCAGCAGTCGACCCGGGAACACCCAGTACTTC
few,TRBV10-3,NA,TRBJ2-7,CAIRGADRFYEQYF,TGTGCCATCAGAGGGGCAGATCGGTTCTACGAGCAGTACTTC
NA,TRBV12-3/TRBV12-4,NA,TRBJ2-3,CASNHLGLSDTQYF,TGTGCCAGCAACCACCTAGGGCTGTCAGATACGCAGTATTTT
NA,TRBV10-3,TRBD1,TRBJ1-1,CAISEGDRDWANTEAFF,TGTGCCATCAGTGAGGGGGACAGGGATTGGGCGAACACTGAAGCTTTCTTT
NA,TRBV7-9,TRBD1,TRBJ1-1,CASSPGQTLNTEAFF,TGTGCCAGCAGCCCGGGACAGACATTGAACACTGAAGCTTTCTTT
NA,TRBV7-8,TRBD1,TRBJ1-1,CASTAPGQGMNTEAFF,TGTGCCAGCACCGCCCCCGGACAGGGAATGAACACTGAAGCTTTCTTT
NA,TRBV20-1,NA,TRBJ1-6,CSTRGGRVNSPLHF,TGCAGTACTAGAGGCGGCAGGGTAAATTCACCCCTCCACTTT
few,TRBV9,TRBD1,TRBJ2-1,CASSEPPRDRVANEQFF,TGTGCCAGCAGTGAACCCCCCCGGGACAGGGTCGCCAATGAGCAGTTCTTC
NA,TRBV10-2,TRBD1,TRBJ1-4,CASSRGDRGEKLFF,TGCGCCAGCAGTAGAGGGGACAGGGGTGAAAAACTGTTTTTT